This TCR beta chain was recorded in a study of graft-versus-host responses after intestinal transplantation. Looking at the study overall: After anti-thymocyte globulin induction, recipients took tacrolimus and steroids for approximately three years.

Method: immunoSEQ multiplex PCR; TCRdb's copy keeps in-frame clones and lacks some. The sample has roughly 60,000 clones, around nine tenths seen once. The length of the CDR3 is 15 residues. The V gene lost 2 bases and the J gene lost 4 bases, with 13 bases spanning the gap. Germline CDR1 is SGHTA and CDR2 is FQGNSA. This specimen was PBMCs, taken 118 to 130 days after intestinal transplantation. The clonotype was recovered from a human patient who received an intestinal transplant, so some T cells may come from the graft donor. The chain couples TRBV7-2 to TRBJ2-3, with D tentatively TRBD2 (6 bases). CDR3 loop: CASSLPPSSADTQYF. CDR3 in DNA: TGTGCCAGCAGCTTACCTCCCTCTAGCGCAGATACGCAGTATTTT.